Listed here is a single TCR beta chain. The data stem from a study of T-cell memory formation after mild COVID-19. TCRdb called the 5' RACE reads again in MiXCR, with one record for every CDR3 protein. The table has 450,000 or so distinct CDR3 sequences, about 23% seen once. The specimen was PBMCs or a T cell subset sorted from them (not recorded which). The receptor comes from an adult woman who had mild COVID-19 (a few samples of this study predate the infection). Cell type and time point are not known.

CDR3 in amino acids: CASKPSPGLNTEAFF. The CDR3 DNA follows: TGTGCCAGCAAACCTAGTCCGGGGCTAAACACTGAAGCTTTCTTT. The chain joins TRBV27 to TRBJ1-1; D is perhaps TRBD1 (5 bases). Germline CDR1 and CDR2: MNHEY and SMNVEV (reference sequence). V lost 7 bases and J lost 2, with 17 bases in between. CDR3 length: 15 residues.